This TCR beta chain was identified in a study of blood T cells in healthy people across ages (dated by TCRdb to the mid-2010s). For context, the study as a whole: In model experiments, template switching captured roughly one uniquely barcoded TCR beta cDNA molecule for every two T cells. Four age groups were formed from the donors: young (average approximately 16 years), middle-aged (approximately 40), aged (around 62) and long-lived (less than 85). Two additional independent replicas of 1 million unique cDNA reads from the same blood draw were analyzed for two donors (one aged 18 to 29 and one aged 80 or older). To track age-related changes in TCR beta repertoire diversity, the study relied on deep sequencing normalized with unique cDNA molecular identifiers. Donors of different ages were randomly distributed across sequencing lanes to avoid experimental bias. What the study reported, not specific to this receptor: The long-lived group showed more naive CD4+ T cells, fewer expanded clones and increased TCR diversity than the aged group, suggesting age selection. Bulk unsorted PBMC profiling prevented conclusive comparison of naive and antigen-experienced compartments. Observed TCR beta diversity per million T cells fell roughly linearly with age, and a significant reduction was already apparent by age around 40. A strong correlation was found between observed TCR beta diversity and the percentage of naive T cells measured by flow cytometry. The CMV infection status of donors was not known, potentially confounding age-related changes in expanded clonotypes. Estimates of total diversity from one million sequenced T cells were regarded as lower bounds and underestimates.

Libraries were constructed by 5' RACE. TCRdb names Illumina HiSeq 2500 as the instrument used. The second PCR ran for roughly 7 to 11 cycles and used a J-beta primer mix along with a sample-barcoded 5' primer. Each TCR beta cDNA molecule received a unique molecular identifier from a template-switch 5' adaptor carrying 12 random nucleotides. At least 2.5 million CDR3-containing paired-end reads were obtained from each sample. First-strand cDNA synthesis was performed from all RNA using the Mint cDNA synthesis kit, with priming by a TRBC-specific oligonucleotide. Following uracil-DNA glycosylase treatment, all cDNA underwent a first 18-cycle PCR with the universal primers M1SS and BC2_uni_R. The study's own analysis went as follows. For normalization, 1 million high-quality reads, each with a distinct molecular identifier, were randomly selected from each sample. Instead of being binned into consensus sequences, reads with shared molecular identifiers were discarded. MiTCR, with a Q25 quality threshold and the strictest error-elimination algorithm, was used for CDR3 identification, clonotype clustering and error correction. A nonparametric unseen species model using Euler transformation provided a lower-bound estimate of total TCR beta diversity. TCRdb reprocessed the public reads (quality trimming at Q25 with fastp, clone calling with MiXCR) and kept in-frame beta chains. One record per CDR3 amino acid sequence lists the most common genes and DNA. The V and J calls reflect TCRdb's pipeline rather than the authors' work. The sample yields under 2 million distinct CDR3 sequences; 34% were counted once. About 11% of the sample goes to the ten largest clones.

V is shortened by 2 bases, J by 6 bases, and the region joining them spans 10 bases. CDR1 and CDR2 (MNHNY, SVGAGI) derive from the germline V gene (reference sequence). The CDR3, from cysteine to phenylalanine, totals 13 residues. Just the 39-base CDR3 DNA is kept, in frame starting at base 1. The donors were 40 or so Caucasian individuals from Russia, aged 6 to 90 years, who were systemically healthy. Each donor gave ten milliliters of peripheral blood, drawn into EDTA-treated Vacutainer tubes. Ficoll-Paque density-gradient centrifugation was used to isolate PBMCs, with at least 6.5 million per sample. Trizol reagent was used to extract total RNA from PBMCs, with at least 5.5 micrograms per sample. For every donor, flow cytometry on a PBMC aliquot measured the percentage of naive CD45RAhigh/CD27high T cells. In the case of this clonotype: Its cognate antigen has yet to be identified. No much larger clone is present one base from it, and per-base qualities are unavailable.

The origin of this receptor is a woman under 40 in good health. The chain was built from TRBV6-6 and TRBJ1-1, with the D gene not clear enough to name. The specimen sequenced was blood. The nucleotide sequence is TGTGCCAGCAGTTACCCGTCGGATGCTGAAGCTTTCTTT. It codes for CASSYPSDAEAFF.